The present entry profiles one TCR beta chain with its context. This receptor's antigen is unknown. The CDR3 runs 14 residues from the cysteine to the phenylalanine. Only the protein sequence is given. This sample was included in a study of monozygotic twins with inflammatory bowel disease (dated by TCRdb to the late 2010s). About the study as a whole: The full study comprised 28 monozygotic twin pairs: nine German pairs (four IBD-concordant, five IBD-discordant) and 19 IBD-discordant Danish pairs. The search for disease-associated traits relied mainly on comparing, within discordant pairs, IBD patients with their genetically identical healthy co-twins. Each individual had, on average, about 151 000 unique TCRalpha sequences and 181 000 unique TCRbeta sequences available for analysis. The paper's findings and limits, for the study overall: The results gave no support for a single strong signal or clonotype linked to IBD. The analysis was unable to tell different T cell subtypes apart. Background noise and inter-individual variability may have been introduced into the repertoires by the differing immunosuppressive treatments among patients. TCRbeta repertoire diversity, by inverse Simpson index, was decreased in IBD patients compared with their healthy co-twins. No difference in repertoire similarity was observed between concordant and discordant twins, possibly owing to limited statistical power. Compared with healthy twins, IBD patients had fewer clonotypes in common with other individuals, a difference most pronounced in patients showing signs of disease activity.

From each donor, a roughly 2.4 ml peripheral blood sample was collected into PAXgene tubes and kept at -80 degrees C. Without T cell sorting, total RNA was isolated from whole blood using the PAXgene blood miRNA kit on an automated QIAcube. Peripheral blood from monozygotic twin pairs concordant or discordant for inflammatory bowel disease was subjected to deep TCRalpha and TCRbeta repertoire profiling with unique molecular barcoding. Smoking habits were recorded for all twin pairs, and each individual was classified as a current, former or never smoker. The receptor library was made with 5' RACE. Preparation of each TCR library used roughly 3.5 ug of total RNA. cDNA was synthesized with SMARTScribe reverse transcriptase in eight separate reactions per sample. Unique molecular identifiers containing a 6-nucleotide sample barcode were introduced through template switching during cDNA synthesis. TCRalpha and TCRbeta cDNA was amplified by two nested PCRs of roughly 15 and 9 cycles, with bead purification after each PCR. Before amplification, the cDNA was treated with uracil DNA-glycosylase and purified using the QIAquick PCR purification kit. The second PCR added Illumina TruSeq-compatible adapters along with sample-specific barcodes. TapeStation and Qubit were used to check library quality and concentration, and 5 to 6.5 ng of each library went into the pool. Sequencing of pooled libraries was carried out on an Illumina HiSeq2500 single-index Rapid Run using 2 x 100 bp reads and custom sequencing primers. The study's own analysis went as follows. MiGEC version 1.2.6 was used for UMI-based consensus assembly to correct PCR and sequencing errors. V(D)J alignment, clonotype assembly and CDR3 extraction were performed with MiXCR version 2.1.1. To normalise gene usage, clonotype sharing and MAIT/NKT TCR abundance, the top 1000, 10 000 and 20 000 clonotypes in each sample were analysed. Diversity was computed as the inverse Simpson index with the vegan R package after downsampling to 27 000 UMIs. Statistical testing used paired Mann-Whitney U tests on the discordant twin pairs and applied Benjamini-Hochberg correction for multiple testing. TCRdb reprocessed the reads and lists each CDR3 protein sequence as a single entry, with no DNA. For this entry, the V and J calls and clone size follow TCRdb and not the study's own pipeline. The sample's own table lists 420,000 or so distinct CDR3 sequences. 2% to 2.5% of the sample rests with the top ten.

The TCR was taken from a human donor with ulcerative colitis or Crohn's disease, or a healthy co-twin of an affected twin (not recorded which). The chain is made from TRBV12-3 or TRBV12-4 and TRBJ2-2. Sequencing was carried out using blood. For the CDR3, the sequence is CASSLGISTGELFF.